This TCR beta chain was profiled in a study of immune evolution from preneoplasia to lung adenocarcinoma. General observations from the study: Normal lung had highest clonality; later lesions appeared denser, more diverse. Normal lung had the highest top T cell clone frequencies.

TCRdb's copy holds only in-frame clones and misses some; the assay was immunoSEQ multiplex PCR. This sample yields roughly 2,700 clones, of which about four fifths are seen a single time; 10% belongs to the top ten. Trimming removed 4 bases from V and 7 bases from J; junction bases left unmatched: 8. The length of the CDR3 is 15 residues. Per the germline V gene, CDR1 is SGHDT and CDR2 is YYEEEE. A word on this clone: What it binds is not known.

Patient tissue came from resections in Japan or China, 2014–2017. Each case's diagnosis was confirmed by two pathologists on H&E. The sequence derives from a person aged 55-85 years with lung adenocarcinoma. The J gene is TRBJ1-2, the V gene TRBV5-6; 12 bases agree with TRBD1. The sequencing sample was made of FFPE adjacent normal lung tissue. CDR3 amino acids: CASSPPGQGAVGYTF. The DNA for the CDR3 is TGTGCCAGCAGCCCCCCGGGACAGGGGGCTGTTGGCTACACCTTC.